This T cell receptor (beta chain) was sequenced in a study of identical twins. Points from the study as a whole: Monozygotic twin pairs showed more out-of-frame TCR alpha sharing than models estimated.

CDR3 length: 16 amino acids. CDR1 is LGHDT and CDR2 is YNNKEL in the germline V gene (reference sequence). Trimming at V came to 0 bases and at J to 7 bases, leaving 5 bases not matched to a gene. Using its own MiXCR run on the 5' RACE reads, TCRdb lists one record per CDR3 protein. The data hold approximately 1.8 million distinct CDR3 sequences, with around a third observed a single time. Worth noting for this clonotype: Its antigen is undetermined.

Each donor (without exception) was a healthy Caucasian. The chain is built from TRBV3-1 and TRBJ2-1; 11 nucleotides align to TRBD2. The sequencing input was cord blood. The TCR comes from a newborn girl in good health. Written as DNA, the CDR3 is TGTGCCAGCAGCCAAGATTTGGCTAGCGGGGGGAATGAGCAGTTCTTC. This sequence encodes CASSQDLASGGNEQFF.